Listed below are T cell receptor beta chains from one sample, sequenced in a study of CD8 T cells in Susac syndrome. One entry per CDR3 protein results from TCRdb running MiXCR on the immunoSEQ multiplex PCR reads. Of roughly 190,000 distinct CDR3 sequences detected, approximately 94% appear once; the ten largest clones hold approximately 0.1%. Material for sequencing was CD4+ T cells from PBMCs. The origin of the receptors is a human donor with Susac syndrome. Both conserved end residues are part of each CDR3. A D gene is named only where the DNA matches it firmly. Size tells how often a clone was seen (once, few, many) or the class of an expanded clone, and some rows leave it out.

V gene	D gene	J gene	clone size	CDR3 protein	CDR3 DNA
TRBV10-3	NA	TRBJ2-7	NA	CAIGPGPEGQYF	TGTGCCATCGGTCCGGGCCCGGAGGGGCAGTACTTC
TRBV6-1	NA	TRBJ2-7	NA	CASSELYEQYF	TGTGCCAGCAGTGAACTTTACGAGCAGTACTTC
TRBV6-2/TRBV6-3	NA	TRBJ2-7	few	CASSYSSYEQYF	TGTGCCAGCAGTTACTCCTCCTACGAGCAGTACTTC
TRBV19	NA	TRBJ2-5	NA	CASSENRVQETQYF	TGTGCCAGTAGTGAGAACAGGGTACAGGAGACCCAGTACTTC
TRBV11-2	NA	TRBJ2-3	NA	CASSLGLHTDTQYF	TGTGCCAGCAGCTTAGGGCTTCACACAGATACGCAGTATTTT
TRBV3-1	NA	TRBJ2-5	NA	CASSQDLATGETQYF	TGTGCCAGCAGCCAAGATCTAGCGACGGGAGAGACCCAGTACTTC
TRBV7-8	TRBD2	TRBJ2-3	NA	CASSFPTAGNTDTQYF	TGTGCCAGCAGCTTCCCCACAGCGGGGAACACAGATACGCAGTATTTT
TRBV4-2	NA	TRBJ1-6	NA	CASSQDRAQYNSPLHF	TGTGCCAGCAGCCAAGATAGGGCCCAATATAATTCACCCCTCCACTTT
TRBV12-3/TRBV12-4	NA	TRBJ1-6	NA	CASSRGDISYNSPLHF	TGTGCCAGCAGTCGGGGAGATATCTCCTATAATTCACCCCTCCACTTT
TRBV9	TRBD1	TRBJ2-6	NA	CASSFGQGFSGANVLTF	TGTGCCAGCAGCTTCGGACAGGGGTTCTCTGGGGCCAACGTCCTGACTTTC
TRBV29-1	NA	TRBJ2-5	once	CSLKSGGETQYF	TGCAGCCTAAAATCCGGGGGAGAGACCCAGTACTTC
TRBV20-1	NA	TRBJ2-1	NA	CSALSGDVAYNEQFF	TGCAGTGCCCTAAGTGGGGACGTAGCCTACAATGAGCAGTTCTTC
TRBV9	NA	TRBJ2-7	NA	CASSVVSTSYEQYF	TGTGCCAGCAGCGTAGTCTCTACCTCCTACGAGCAGTACTTC
TRBV28	NA	TRBJ2-7	NA	CASTQLAPLYEQYF	TGTGCCAGCACACAACTAGCACCCCTTTACGAGCAGTACTTC
TRBV29-1	TRBD2	TRBJ2-3	NA	CSVGTSVTDTQYF	TGCAGCGTCGGGACTAGCGTTACAGATACGCAGTATTTT
TRBV9	TRBD1	TRBJ1-5	NA	CASSVGDRGNQPQHF	TGTGCCAGCAGCGTAGGGGACAGGGGGAATCAGCCCCAGCATTTT
TRBV7-8	NA	TRBJ2-6	NA	CASRRREANVLTF	TGTGCCAGCAGGCGCCGTGAGGCCAACGTCCTGACTTTC
TRBV12-3/TRBV12-4	TRBD1	TRBJ2-2	NA	CASSPRDSTNTGELFF	TGTGCCAGCAGTCCCCGGGACAGCACGAACACCGGGGAGCTGTTTTTT
TRBV6-5	TRBD2	TRBJ2-2	NA	CASSGGGGRAGELFF	TGTGCCAGCAGTGGCGGGGGTGGAAGGGCCGGGGAGCTGTTTTTT
TRBV5-1	TRBD1	TRBJ1-6	NA	CASSLEGQGNSPLHF	TGCGCCAGCAGCTTAGAAGGACAGGGGAATTCACCCCTCCACTTT
TRBV24-1	NA	TRBJ2-2	NA	CATGSGQNTGELFF	TGTGCCACCGGGTCTGGGCAGAACACCGGGGAGCTGTTTTTT
TRBV29-1	TRBD2	TRBJ2-1	NA	CSVEASGVNSEQFF	TGCAGCGTTGAGGCTAGCGGGGTGAATTCTGAGCAGTTCTTC
TRBV11-1	NA	TRBJ1-2	NA	CASSLGTYGYTF	TGTGCCAGCAGCTTGGGGACGTATGGCTACACCTTC
TRBV20-1	NA	TRBJ2-1	NA	CSLLTYNEQFF	TGCAGTCTGTTGACCTACAATGAGCAGTTCTTC
TRBV19	NA	TRBJ1-5	NA	CASSIGIGVDQPQHF	TGTGCCAGTAGTATCGGTATTGGAGTCGATCAGCCCCAGCATTTT
TRBV15	TRBD2	TRBJ2-3	NA	CATSREAGARVVDTQYF	TGTGCCACCAGCAGAGAAGCGGGGGCTAGGGTCGTAGATACGCAGTATTTT
TRBV12-3/TRBV12-4	NA	TRBJ2-2	NA	CASSPVVYTGELFF	TGTGCCAGCAGCCCCGTCGTATACACCGGGGAGCTGTTTTTT
TRBV12-5	NA	TRBJ1-6	NA	CASGLISSPLHF	TGTGCTAGTGGTTTGATCTCATCACCCCTCCACTTT
TRBV3-1	NA	TRBJ2-1	NA	CASSQGTGDNEQFF	TGTGCCAGCAGCCAAGGCACCGGGGACAATGAGCAGTTCTTC